This TCR beta chain was profiled in a study of pediatric ulcerative colitis. Study results and limitations: Clonal expansions reduced rectal repertoire diversity in acute severe colitis. All ulcerative colitis patients, but no controls, carried a couple of rectal clonotypes.

This clone was seen more than once but under ten times. Its antigen is not known. Sequencing used immunoSEQ multiplex PCR; TCRdb keeps in-frame clones, though not all of them. The sample shows approximately 9,000 clones, about 90% of them seen only once. Germline-derived CDR1 and CDR2 are SGDLS and YYNGEE. This CDR3 contains 15 residues. Trimming at V came to 4 bases and at J to 8 bases, leaving 12 bases not matched to a gene. Sequencing input: blood. The chain combines TRBV9 with TRBJ2-1; TRBD2 aligns across 7 bases. The clonotype originates from a girl between 5 and 17 years old with moderate ulcerative colitis. This CDR3 reads CASSSRGGEVDEQFF. The CDR3 nucleotides read TGTGCCAGCAGCTCCCGGGGAGGGGAGGTGGATGAGCAGTTCTTC. Full variable domain (missing parts from reference TRBV9 and TRBJ2-1): DSGVTQTPKHLITATGQRVTLRCSPRSGDLSVYWYQQSLDQGLQFLIQYYNGEERAKGNILERFSAQQFPDLHSELNLSSLELGDSALYFCASSSRGGEVDEQFFGPGTRLTVL.